The T cell receptor (beta chain) under discussion was sequenced for a study of T cells in localized non-small cell lung cancer. Study-wide results and limits: Longer overall survival was associated with a higher density of T cells in the blood. A single tumor region was sequenced, leaving heterogeneity possible. A median approximately 59 of the top 100 tumor clones appeared in adjacent lung.

The V gene's germline CDR1 is MNHNS and CDR2 SASEGT. Trimming took 3 bases from V and 5 from J, leaving 13 bases between them. The CDR3 covers 14 residues. Assay used: immunoSEQ multiplex PCR; TCRdb lists only in-frame clones, some missing. Of 100,000 to 150,000 clones listed, around 89% are singletons. This clone was seen a few times. Its target is unknown. This material consisted of peripheral blood, taken before any cancer treatment. V is TRBV6-1 and J is TRBJ2-5; a weak D match, TRBD2 (7 bases). This TCR was sampled from a female donor over 55 with stage I lung adenocarcinoma. DNA of the CDR3: TGTGCCAGCAGTGACCCGGGGGGCGGGGAGACCCAGTACTTC. It encodes CASSDPGGGETQYF.